This record concerns one TCR beta chain sequence. This receptor's antigen is unknown. No base-level quality is on record; no much larger clone is a single base apart. TCRbeta CDR3 regions were amplified from genomic DNA using the immunoSEQ Assay, a bias-controlled multiplex PCR. In the source study's methods: The number of nucleated cells in each sample was estimated from the amplification of reference gene primers within the assay. To quantify the absolute abundance of each unique TCRbeta CDR3 rearrangement, sequence reads were collapsed and filtered. For each sample, productive Simpson clonality was calculated by taking the square root of Simpson's diversity index across productive rearrangements. TCRdb provides this immuneACCESS table in a form limited to in-frame rearrangements. Some clones are lacking; in checked studies, under half of them reflect an unresolved V gene, and why the rest are absent is not known. D and trimming were read from the DNA, whereas the V and J calls and clone size are those reported in that table. Across this sample there are about 96,000 clones, with around 85% seen only once. Of the sample, 15% to 20% falls within the top ten clones.

The data stem from a study of blood T cell repertoires in COVID-19 (TCRdb year 2020). Looking at the study overall: Samples from collaborators originated in the United States, Italy and Spain and spanned both the acute and convalescent phases of COVID-19. Samples came from the ongoing ImmuneRACE study (first 160 participants) plus 1,254 subjects from 6 global collaborators. A de-identified subject ID, COVID-19 status, age in years and sex were almost always included in the sample metadata. Deeply sampled blood TCRbeta repertoires from subjects exposed to, actively infected with, or recovered from COVID-19 were included in the dataset. The repertoires were released in a freely available public database intended as a resource for research on the immune response to SARS-CoV-2. The prospective study material was composed of cDNA or gDNA derived from T cells, B-cell-depleted T cells, or PBMCs. Where available, HLA class I and class II types were taken from metadata supplied by the sample provider and were not determined by assay-based typing.

Overall study outcomes, separate from this receptor: The quantity of clinical and demographic metadata differed by source and by participant and was supplied without curation.

The CDR1 and CDR2 encoded by the germline V gene are SGDLS and YYNGEE. Between the V and J ends, shortened by 0 bases and 3 bases respectively, the junction contains 10 bases. The CDR3 starts with the cysteine, ends with the phenylalanine, and has 14 residues. Of the read, only the CDR3 DNA is kept; its 42 bases are in frame from base 1. Collaborating institutions collected whole blood in K2EDTA tubes following their own protocols. For TCRbeta analysis, collaborator samples were shipped as frozen whole blood, as isolated PBMCs, or as DNA extracted from either sample type. This TCR came from a woman aged 55-70 years with acute or convalescent COVID-19. The sample consisted of peripheral blood. This receptor chain uses TRBV9 and TRBJ2-7; TRBD2 is perhaps the D gene, given 5 matching bases. Read as DNA, the sequence is TGTGCCAGCAGCGTAGGATTAGCGAGCTACGAGCAGTACTTC. It translates to CASSVGLASYEQYF.